This TCR beta chain was sequenced in a study of post-analysis software for immune sequencing data. Overall study findings and caveats: The five TRBV segments detected at higher frequency in patients than in controls included TRBV5-6, TRBV5-1 and TRBV20-1.

This clonotype was observed a handful of times. What it binds is unknown. The V end lost 5 bases, the J end lost 8 bases, and 13 bases lay between the germline ends. This CDR3 has 13 amino acids. The germline CDR1 and CDR2 sequences are SNHLY and FYNNEI. Each TCR beta cDNA library carried unique molecular identifiers. TCRdb reanalysed the PCR reads using MiXCR and keeps one entry per CDR3 protein. Seen here are about 760,000 distinct CDR3 sequences, roughly 29% observed once, and the top ten hold about 0.5%. The clonotype comes from a girl between 10 and 17 years old with multiple sclerosis. V and J are TRBV2 and TRBJ2-4; D is ambiguous. The specimen was blood. The CDR3 DNA reads as TGTGCCAGCAGTAGTCCCGATGCGGACATTCAGTACTTC. Translated: CASSSPDADIQYF.